A selection of T cell receptor beta chains follows, all from one sample in a study of OX40 agonist ivuxolimab in advanced cancers. The assay was immunoSEQ multiplex PCR, and TCRdb's table has in-frame clones only and misses some. Found here are about 58,000 clones, approximately 87% of them singletons; the top ten hold 3.1%. The source was CD4+ or CD8+ T cells sorted from blood, collected in a trial of the OX40 agonist ivuxolimab. Receptor source: an adult with an advanced solid tumor such as melanoma, head and neck, liver or kidney cancer. Each CDR3 is given with its conserved first and last residue. The D gene is left open where the match is weak. Clone size, where shown, is once, few, many, or a class for clones that have expanded.

d_gene: NA; j_gene: TRBJ2-7; v_gene: TRBV11-2; abundance: NA; CDR3aa: CASSLVRLSEQYF; CDR3nt: TGTGCCAGCAGCTTAGTGCGTTTGAGCGAGCAGTACTTC
d_gene: NA; j_gene: TRBJ2-2; v_gene: TRBV11-2; abundance: NA; CDR3aa: CASSLDRAGELFF; CDR3nt: TGTGCCAGCAGCTTAGATAGAGCCGGGGAGCTGTTTTTT
d_gene: TRBD1; j_gene: TRBJ2-2; v_gene: TRBV19; abundance: NA; CDR3aa: CASSILGQGTNTGELFF; CDR3nt: TGTGCCAGTAGTATACTTGGACAGGGGACGAACACCGGGGAGCTGTTTTTT
d_gene: NA; j_gene: TRBJ2-7; v_gene: TRBV4-2; abundance: few; CDR3aa: CASSQEGPGHLIFHEQYF; CDR3nt: TGTGCCAGCAGCCAAGAGGGGCCGGGACACCTCATATTCCACGAGCAGTACTTC
d_gene: NA; j_gene: TRBJ1-2; v_gene: TRBV6-5; abundance: NA; CDR3aa: CASSYRGYGYTF; CDR3nt: TGTGCCAGCAGTTACAGGGGCTATGGCTACACCTTC
d_gene: NA; j_gene: TRBJ2-3; v_gene: TRBV9; abundance: NA; CDR3aa: CASSVGTDTQYF; CDR3nt: TGTGCCAGCAGCGTAGGGACAGATACGCAGTATTTT
d_gene: TRBD1; j_gene: TRBJ2-7; v_gene: TRBV9; abundance: NA; CDR3aa: CASSPRQGAWEQYF; CDR3nt: TGTGCCAGCAGCCCGAGGCAGGGGGCTTGGGAGCAGTACTTC
d_gene: NA; j_gene: TRBJ1-1; v_gene: TRBV7-8; abundance: NA; CDR3aa: CASSLDTGLTEAFF; CDR3nt: TGTGCCAGCAGCTTAGATACAGGGCTGACTGAAGCTTTCTTT
d_gene: TRBD2; j_gene: TRBJ2-2; v_gene: TRBV5-6; abundance: once; CDR3aa: CASSPSGGAGGELFF; CDR3nt: TGTGCCAGCAGCCCCAGCGGGGGGGCCGGCGGGGAGCTGTTTTTT
d_gene: NA; j_gene: TRBJ1-1; v_gene: TRBV6-5; abundance: NA; CDR3aa: CASSGQGAGAFF; CDR3nt: TGTGCCAGCAGTGGACAAGGGGCTGGAGCTTTCTTT
d_gene: NA; j_gene: TRBJ1-3; v_gene: TRBV5-1; abundance: NA; CDR3aa: CASSGEVPGSGNTIYF; CDR3nt: TGCGCCAGCAGCGGAGAGGTGCCAGGCTCTGGAAACACCATATATTTT
d_gene: NA; j_gene: TRBJ2-7; v_gene: TRBV28; abundance: NA; CDR3aa: CASNSDREVSEQYF; CDR3nt: TGTGCCAGCAATTCCGACCGAGAAGTTTCCGAGCAGTACTTC
d_gene: NA; j_gene: TRBJ1-5; v_gene: TRBV19; abundance: NA; CDR3aa: CASSIEGSNQPQHF; CDR3nt: TGTGCCAGTAGTATAGAGGGTAGCAATCAGCCCCAGCATTTT
d_gene: NA; j_gene: TRBJ1-4; v_gene: TRBV5-1; abundance: NA; CDR3aa: CASSVDGSTNEKLFF; CDR3nt: TGCGCCAGCAGCGTGGACGGATCAACTAATGAAAAACTGTTTTTT
d_gene: NA; j_gene: TRBJ1-2; v_gene: TRBV27; abundance: NA; CDR3aa: CASSPLQAGHGYTF; CDR3nt: TGTGCCAGCAGTCCGCTGCAGGCGGGCCATGGCTACACCTTC
d_gene: NA; j_gene: TRBJ1-4; v_gene: TRBV18; abundance: NA; CDR3aa: CASSPISPGRSNEKLFF; CDR3nt: TGTGCCAGCTCACCAATTTCCCCAGGGAGGTCTAATGAAAAACTGTTTTTT
d_gene: NA; j_gene: TRBJ2-5; v_gene: TRBV5-1; abundance: few; CDR3aa: CASTGGSGKPETQYF; CDR3nt: TGCGCCAGCACCGGTGGGAGTGGGAAACCGGAGACCCAGTACTTC
d_gene: NA; j_gene: TRBJ1-1; v_gene: TRBV11-2; abundance: NA; CDR3aa: CASSLVQDTEAFF; CDR3nt: TGTGCCAGCAGCTTAGTTCAAGACACTGAAGCTTTCTTT
d_gene: NA; j_gene: TRBJ2-3; v_gene: TRBV7-2; abundance: once; CDR3aa: CASSSFSTDTQYF; CDR3nt: TGTGCCAGCAGCTCGTTCAGCACAGATACGCAGTATTTT
d_gene: NA; j_gene: TRBJ1-5; v_gene: TRBV7-8; abundance: NA; CDR3aa: CASSPYRVKDQPQHF; CDR3nt: TGTGCCAGCAGCCCTTACAGGGTGAAAGATCAGCCCCAGCATTTT
d_gene: TRBD1; j_gene: TRBJ2-7; v_gene: TRBV28; abundance: once; CDR3aa: CASTGGWYEQYF; CDR3nt: TGTGCCAGCACAGGGGGCTGGTACGAGCAGTACTTC
d_gene: TRBD1; j_gene: TRBJ2-7; v_gene: TRBV5-1; abundance: NA; CDR3aa: CASSLGTGDPYEQYF; CDR3nt: TGCGCCAGCAGTCTTGGGACAGGGGATCCCTACGAGCAGTACTTC
d_gene: NA; j_gene: TRBJ2-7; v_gene: TRBV6-5; abundance: NA; CDR3aa: CASSPPGTISYEQYF; CDR3nt: TGTGCCAGCAGCCCCCCCGGGACAATCTCCTACGAGCAGTACTTC
d_gene: NA; j_gene: TRBJ2-1; v_gene: TRBV7-3; abundance: once; CDR3aa: CASSLTREPSSYNEQFF; CDR3nt: TGTGCCAGCAGCCTAACTAGGGAGCCCAGCTCCTACAATGAGCAGTTCTTC
d_gene: NA; j_gene: TRBJ2-5; v_gene: TRBV18; abundance: NA; CDR3aa: CASSPIGAGPQETQYF; CDR3nt: TGTGCCAGCTCACCAATCGGCGCAGGGCCACAAGAGACCCAGTACTTC
d_gene: NA; j_gene: TRBJ2-7; v_gene: TRBV6-5; abundance: NA; CDR3aa: CASRGIGGYHEQYF; CDR3nt: TGTGCCAGCAGGGGGATTGGGGGCTACCACGAGCAGTACTTC
d_gene: NA; j_gene: TRBJ1-4; v_gene: TRBV10-3; abundance: NA; CDR3aa: CAISESKGEKLFF; CDR3nt: TGTGCCATCAGTGAGTCGAAAGGTGAAAAACTGTTTTTT
d_gene: NA; j_gene: TRBJ1-1; v_gene: TRBV18; abundance: NA; CDR3aa: CASSPLTGFSEAFF; CDR3nt: TGTGCCAGCTCACCACTAACCGGGTTTTCTGAAGCTTTCTTT
d_gene: TRBD1; j_gene: TRBJ2-7; v_gene: TRBV2; abundance: NA; CDR3aa: CASNSLIGTENYEQYF; CDR3nt: TGTGCCAGCAATTCGCTTATTGGGACAGAAAACTACGAGCAGTACTTC
d_gene: NA; j_gene: TRBJ1-2; v_gene: TRBV4-2; abundance: NA; CDR3aa: CASSQDLVTHWGGYTF; CDR3nt: TGTGCCAGCAGCCAAGATCTAGTGACGCATTGGGGTGGCTACACCTTC
d_gene: NA; j_gene: TRBJ1-1; v_gene: TRBV6-1; abundance: NA; CDR3aa: CASSDQGANTEAFF; CDR3nt: TGTGCCAGCAGTGATCAGGGCGCGAACACTGAAGCTTTCTTT
d_gene: TRBD2; j_gene: TRBJ2-5; v_gene: TRBV19; abundance: NA; CDR3aa: CASSLGAGLAEETQYF; CDR3nt: TGTGCCAGTAGTCTCGGGGCGGGACTAGCCGAAGAGACCCAGTACTTC
d_gene: NA; j_gene: TRBJ1-1; v_gene: TRBV6-5; abundance: NA; CDR3aa: CASTPPGGTEAFF; CDR3nt: TGTGCCAGCACCCCACCGGGGGGAACTGAAGCTTTCTTT
d_gene: TRBD2; j_gene: TRBJ2-5; v_gene: TRBV2; abundance: few; CDR3aa: CASSLADEETQYF; CDR3nt: TGTGCCAGCAGTCTAGCGGACGAAGAGACCCAGTACTTC
d_gene: NA; j_gene: TRBJ2-5; v_gene: TRBV6-4; abundance: NA; CDR3aa: CASSDLNVGERQETQYF; CDR3nt: TGTGCCAGCAGTGACTTGAATGTAGGGGAGAGGCAAGAGACCCAGTACTTC
d_gene: NA; j_gene: TRBJ1-3; v_gene: TRBV25-1; abundance: few; CDR3aa: CASSAQNSGNTIYF; CDR3nt: TGTGCCAGCAGTGCACAGAACTCTGGAAACACCATATATTTT
d_gene: TRBD1; j_gene: TRBJ1-5; v_gene: TRBV28; abundance: NA; CDR3aa: CATRTGGDSNQPQHF; CDR3nt: TGTGCCACTCGGACAGGGGGTGATAGCAATCAGCCCCAGCATTTT
d_gene: NA; j_gene: TRBJ2-7; v_gene: TRBV29-1; abundance: NA; CDR3aa: CSVGLTGIYEQYF; CDR3nt: TGCAGCGTTGGGCTGACAGGAATCTACGAGCAGTACTTC
d_gene: TRBD2; j_gene: TRBJ2-7; v_gene: TRBV4-3; abundance: NA; CDR3aa: CASRALAGRTYEQYF; CDR3nt: TGCGCCAGCCGAGCCCTAGCGGGGCGTACCTACGAGCAGTACTTC
d_gene: NA; j_gene: TRBJ1-6; v_gene: TRBV20-1; abundance: few; CDR3aa: CSLGRPRLHF; CDR3nt: TGCAGCCTCGGACGACCGCGCCTCCACTTT
d_gene: NA; j_gene: TRBJ2-1; v_gene: TRBV7-2; abundance: NA; CDR3aa: CASSSWGGGSRIEQFF; CDR3nt: TGTGCCAGCAGCTCCTGGGGAGGGGGGAGTAGAATTGAGCAGTTCTTC
d_gene: NA; j_gene: TRBJ2-6; v_gene: TRBV5-4; abundance: NA; CDR3aa: CASSFLTPPPGANVLTF; CDR3nt: TGTGCCAGCAGCTTTCTCACGCCACCCCCCGGGGCCAACGTCCTGACTTTC